The 9 T cell receptor beta chains listed next were all sequenced from one sample in a study of cytomegalovirus exposure and HLA in healthy donors. The PCR contained 60 Vbeta and 13 Jbeta primers. Sequencing was performed with immunoSEQ multiplex PCR; in TCRdb, only in-frame clones are kept and a portion is missing. This specimen shows around 42,000 clones; the ten leading clones hold roughly 1.4%. The sequencing sample was made of PBMCs. The source of these receptors is a man aged 25 to 40 in good health and CMV-seronegative.

V usage is TRBV30 and J usage is TRBJ2-1; TRBD2 matches 8 bases. The germline gives CDR1 GTSNPN, CDR2 SVGIG (reference sequence). The length of the CDR3 is 13 residues. V gave up 3 bases and J gave up 7 bases; unmatched junction bases: 5. The CDR3 DNA reads as TGTGCCTGGAGAGAGCGGGGGAGGAATGAGCAGTTCTTC. Translation: CAWRERGRNEQFF. Full variable domain (remainder filled in from reference TRBV30 and TRBJ2-1): SQTIHQWPATLVQPVGSPLSLECTVEGTSNPNLYWYRQAAGRGLQLLFYSVGIGQISSEVPQNLSASRPQDRQFILSSKKLLLSDSGFYLCAWRERGRNEQFFGPGTRLTVL.

The rearrangement links TRBV29-1 to TRBJ2-2; 9 bases are shared with TRBD2. Germline values: CDR1 SQVTM, CDR2 ANQGSEA. The trim removed 6 bases at V and 6 bases at J, leaving 17 bases unmatched. This CDR3 has 17 residues. The CDR3 nucleotides are TGCAGCGTATCCCTCGGGGATTCTAGCGGGACGGCCGGGGAGCTGTTTTTT. This gives the protein CSVSLGDSSGTAGELFF.

The V and J genes are TRBV5-1 and TRBJ2-2; tentative D call: TRBD1 (6 bases). Germline V lookup: CDR1 SGHRS, CDR2 YFSETQ. CDR3 length equals 13 residues. With 2 bases removed from V and 5 bases from J, the gap between germline ends came to 7 bases. The CDR3 DNA sequence: TGCGCCAGCAGCTTAGGGGGTACCGGGGAGCTGTTTTTT. This encodes CASSLGGTGELFF.

The genes are TRBV18 and TRBJ2-2; 16 bases are a match to TRBD2. This CDR3 is 18 amino acids long. Germline CDR1 and CDR2: KGHSH and LQKENI. V lost 4 bases, J lost 3 bases, and 5 bases stayed unmatched. The CDR3 spells CASSLPGLAGGDTGELFF. The CDR3 DNA is TGTGCCAGCTCACTCCCGGGACTAGCGGGAGGGGACACCGGGGAGCTGTTTTTT.

The chain recombines TRBV15 with TRBJ2-5, with a tentative D call TRBD2 (6 bases). From germline, CDR1 is LNHNV and CDR2 YYDKDF (reference sequence). Between the trimmed V and J ends, which lost 1 base and 3 bases, there was a span of 12 bases. This CDR3 is built from 15 residues. CDR3 region: CATSRVSREEETQYF. In DNA, the CDR3 is TGTGCCACCAGCAGAGTCTCCAGGGAGGAAGAGACCCAGTACTTC.

The chain employs TRBV6-8 and TRBJ1-5; no firm D call. This CDR3 contains 16 residues. The ends were cut back, 0 bases at V and 2 bases at J, with 11 bases in the middle. Germline lookup yields CDR1 MNHGY and CDR2 SAAAGT. The CDR3 DNA follows: TGTGCCAGCAGTTACTCGATCGAACAGTGCAATCAGCCCCAGCATTTT. Translating it yields CASSYSIEQCNQPQHF.

This chain links TRBV6-5 with TRBJ2-7; D may be TRBD2 (6 bases). The V end was cut by 3 bases, the J end by 5 bases, with 17 bases between. Germline CDR1 and CDR2: MNHEY and SVGAGI. This CDR3 is built from 15 residues. In nucleotides, the CDR3 is TGTGCCAGCAGTTATTGGCGGGATGCCGACGACGAGCAGTACTTC. Protein product: CASSYWRDADDEQYF.

The gene calls are TRBV30 and TRBJ2-7, with D possibly being TRBD1 (6 bases). V dropped 8 bases and J dropped 10 bases, with 21 bases sitting between them. This CDR3 is 12 amino acids long. The germline CDR1 and CDR2 sequences are GTSNPN and SVGIG (reference sequence). DNA for the CDR3: TGTGCCGCAGCCACAGGGCGACCAGCACAGTACTTC. It is translated as CAAATGRPAQYF.

V is TRBV6-4 and J is TRBJ2-2, with 8 bases that match TRBD2. Trimming took 5 bases from V and 4 from J; bases not matched to a gene: 6. The CDR3 spans 15 residues. Germline V lookup: CDR1 MRHNA, CDR2 SNTAGT. CDR3: CASSTGLAGTGELFF. The CDR3 DNA reads as TGTGCCAGCAGTACCGGGCTAGCGGGCACCGGGGAGCTGTTTTTT.